This T cell receptor (beta chain) was retrieved from a study of molecular identifiers for immune sequencing clone quantification. This clonotype was picked up many times. TCRdb itself ran the PCR reads through MiXCR, one entry per CDR3 protein. The sample includes fewer than 350,000 distinct CDR3 sequences, over 20% of them seen just once. V dropped 1 base and J dropped 5 bases, with 20 bases sitting between them. The CDR3 consists of 17 residues. Germline loops: CDR1 LGHNA, CDR2 YSLEER. The V call is TRBV4-3, the J call TRBJ1-1; a weak D match, TRBD1 (6 bases). The sample taken for sequencing was naive CD8+ T cells from blood, with Jurkat cell RNA spiked in. Regarding subset: FACS-sorted CD8+CD4-CCR7+CD45RA+ naive T cells. The clonotype originates from a human donor in good health. Some libraries in this study had Jurkat cell RNA spiked in. The CDR3 DNA is TGCGCCAGCAGCCAAGGGACAACAGGGTTACCGAGTACTGAAGCTTTCTTT. Translated, it gives CASSQGTTGLPSTEAFF.